A selection of T cell receptor beta chains follows, all from one sample in a study of blood T cell repertoires in COVID-19. Assay used: immunoSEQ multiplex PCR; TCRdb lists only in-frame clones, some missing. The sample contains 130,000 or so clones, about 90% of which appear only once. Sequencing was done on a sample of peripheral blood. These receptor sequences come from a woman aged 60 to 75 with acute or convalescent COVID-19. The CDR3 runs from the conserved cysteine through the conserved F or W. A D gene is named only where the DNA matches it firmly. Not every row has a clone size; where given, it reads once, few, many or a size class.

v_gene: TRBV19; d_gene: .; j_gene: TRBJ1-4; abundance: few; CDR3nt: TGTGCCAGTAGTATTAGTGTTGCAGGGAAGAGTGAAAAACTGTTTTTT; CDR3aa: CASSISVAGKSEKLFF
v_gene: TRBV7-9; d_gene: .; j_gene: TRBJ1-2; abundance: .; CDR3nt: TGTGCCAGCAGCTTAAGGGGCAGAAGAGATGGCTACACCTTC; CDR3aa: CASSLRGRRDGYTF
v_gene: TRBV19; d_gene: TRBD1; j_gene: TRBJ2-3; abundance: .; CDR3nt: TGTGCCAGTAGTACATGGACAGGGACCTCTAGCACAGATACGCAGTATTTT; CDR3aa: CASSTWTGTSSTDTQYF
v_gene: TRBV20-1; d_gene: .; j_gene: TRBJ1-1; abundance: .; CDR3nt: TGCAGTGCTAGTTGGGTGGGGGGACCGAACACTGAAGCTTTCTTT; CDR3aa: CSASWVGGPNTEAFF
v_gene: TRBV2; d_gene: .; j_gene: TRBJ1-4; abundance: few; CDR3nt: TGTGCCAGCAGTCGAACAGGGTTTAATGAAAAACTGTTTTTT; CDR3aa: CASSRTGFNEKLFF
v_gene: TRBV6-6; d_gene: TRBD2; j_gene: TRBJ2-7; abundance: once; CDR3nt: TGTGCCAGCAGTTCGGGACTAGCGGGGGGGCGTATCGAGCAGTACTTC; CDR3aa: CASSSGLAGGRIEQYF
v_gene: TRBV27; d_gene: .; j_gene: TRBJ2-2; abundance: .; CDR3nt: TGTGCCAGCAGTTCCCTAATGGACACTCGATTCGGGACCGGGGAGCTGTTTTTT; CDR3aa: CASSSLMDTRFGTGELFF
v_gene: TRBV15; d_gene: .; j_gene: TRBJ1-5; abundance: .; CDR3nt: TGTGCCACCAGCATGAGACGGGATTTCAATCAGCCCCAGCATTTT; CDR3aa: CATSMRRDFNQPQHF
v_gene: TRBV4-3; d_gene: .; j_gene: TRBJ2-2; abundance: .; CDR3nt: TGCGCCAGCAGCCAAGAACAGGAACTTGGCGCGGGGCCCGGGGAGCTGTTTTTT; CDR3aa: CASSQEQELGAGPGELFF
v_gene: TRBV18; d_gene: TRBD2; j_gene: TRBJ2-1; abundance: .; CDR3nt: TGTGCCAGCTCACCCCCACTAGCGGTTAAAGAGCAGTTCTTC; CDR3aa: CASSPPLAVKEQFF
v_gene: TRBV4-2; d_gene: .; j_gene: TRBJ2-1; abundance: once; CDR3nt: TGTGCCAGCAGCCAAAGTCAACTTGCTTCCTACAATGAGCAGTTCTTC; CDR3aa: CASSQSQLASYNEQFF
v_gene: TRBV28; d_gene: TRBD1; j_gene: TRBJ1-2; abundance: .; CDR3nt: TGTGCCAGCAGTCCTCAGGGGGCCGGCGGCTACACCTTC; CDR3aa: CASSPQGAGGYTF
v_gene: TRBV4-1; d_gene: .; j_gene: TRBJ1-2; abundance: .; CDR3nt: TGCGCCAGCAGCCAAGACAACCTTGGGAGCGTCTATGGCTACACCTTC; CDR3aa: CASSQDNLGSVYGYTF
v_gene: TRBV7-2; d_gene: .; j_gene: TRBJ2-5; abundance: .; CDR3nt: TGTGCCAGCAGCGACCGGTTGGGGGGAAGGACCCAGTACTTC; CDR3aa: CASSDRLGGRTQYF
v_gene: TRBV28; d_gene: TRBD1; j_gene: TRBJ2-5; abundance: .; CDR3nt: TGTGCCAGCAGTAGGGGGCTAGAGACCCAGTACTTC; CDR3aa: CASSRGLETQYF